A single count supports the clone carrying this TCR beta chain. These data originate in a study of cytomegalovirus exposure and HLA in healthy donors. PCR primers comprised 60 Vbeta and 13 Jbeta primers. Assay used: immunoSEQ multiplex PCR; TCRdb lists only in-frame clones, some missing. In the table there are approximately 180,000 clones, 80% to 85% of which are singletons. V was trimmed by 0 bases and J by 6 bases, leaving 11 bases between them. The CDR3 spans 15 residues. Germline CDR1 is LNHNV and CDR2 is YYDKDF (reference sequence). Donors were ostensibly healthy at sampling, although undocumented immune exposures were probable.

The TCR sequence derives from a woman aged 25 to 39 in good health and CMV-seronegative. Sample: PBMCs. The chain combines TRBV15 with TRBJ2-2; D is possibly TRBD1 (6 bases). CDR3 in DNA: TGTGCCACCAGCAGAGAACAGGGCTACGCCGGGGAGCTGTTTTTT. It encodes CATSREQGYAGELFF.